These 8 T cell receptor beta chains came from one sample sequenced in a study of CD8 T cells in ankylosing spondylitis. Study results and limitations: Blood from ankylosing spondylitis patients appeared to carry a characteristic roughly 8-variant TCR beta motif.

Via MiXCR, TCRdb re-called the 5' RACE reads, giving one row per CDR3 protein. This table holds about 540,000 distinct CDR3 sequences, roughly 12% found once. No antigen is known for these receptors. Sequencing input: blood, either unsorted or a sorted T cell fraction (not recorded which). The receptor source for this set is a male donor with ankylosing spondylitis.

This clonotype was recorded at least ten times. The chain is built from TRBV12-3 or TRBV12-4 and TRBJ2-5, with 8 bases that match TRBD2. The CDR3 covers 17 residues. The V segment lost 3 bases and the J segment 5 bases; nucleotides outside the gene matches: 14. CDR3 in amino acids: CASSFPPGGESRETQYF. CDR3 nucleotide sequence: TGTGCCAGCAGTTTCCCCCCCGGGGGGGAGAGTAGGGAGACCCAGTACTTC.

This clonotype has a handful of counts. In DNA, the CDR3 is TGTGCCAGCAGCTTCTTCAGCGGGACCGGCTCCTACAATGAGCAGTTCTTC. Its protein is CASSFFSGTGSYNEQFF. The rearrangement joins TRBV11-3 to TRBJ2-1; 7 bases match TRBD2. Trimming removed 3 bases from V and 0 bases from J; junction bases left unmatched: 8. This CDR3 has 17 amino acids. Germline V gene data show CDR1 as SGHNT and CDR2 as YENEEA.

This clonotype occurred a few times. The chain links TRBV7-2 to TRBJ2-7, with 9 bases matching TRBD1. This CDR3 comprises 17 residues. Germline values: CDR1 SGHTA, CDR2 FQGNSA. J gave up 3 bases and V 0 bases, and 9 bases lay outside the gene matches. In DNA form, the CDR3 reads TGTGCCAGCAGCTTAGCGTGGGGGACAGGGATTAACTACGAGCAGTACGTC. Translated, it gives CASSLAWGTGINYEQYV.

The gene calls are TRBV25-1 and TRBJ2-5; possibly TRBD2 for D (6 bases). Germline CDR1 is MGHDK and CDR2 is SYGVNS. This CDR3 has 14 residues. Trimming took off 4 bases at V and 5 bases at J, with 14 bases between the two ends. CDR3 DNA sequence: TGTGCCAGCAGTGGTTCTAGCGCTAAGGAGACCCAGTACTTC. Its translation is CASSGSSAKETQYF.

The chain carries TRBV20-1 and TRBJ2-7; 8 bases match TRBD2. Looked up from germline, CDR1 is DFQATT and CDR2 is SNEGSKA (reference sequence). There are 18 residues in the CDR3. Trimming at V came to 4 bases and at J to 3 bases, leaving 20 bases not matched to a gene. The CDR3 protein is CSANPQATSVTRSYEQYF. CDR3 bases: TGCAGTGCTAACCCCCAGGCGACTAGCGTCACCAGGAGCTACGAGCAGTACTTC.

The V gene is TRBV6-5, the J gene TRBJ2-7; 7 nucleotides agree with TRBD1. Germline CDR1 MNHEY, CDR2 SVGAGI. The CDR3 totals 16 residues. Trimming removed 0 bases from V and 3 bases from J; junction bases left unmatched: 8. The chain's CDR3 is CASSYSSAGTDYEQYF. The CDR3 coding sequence is TGTGCCAGCAGTTACTCGTCCGCCGGGACAGACTACGAGCAGTACTTC.

This clonotype has only a few counts. The CDR3 is CASSGGTGGTDEQYV. The CDR3 bases are TGTGCCAGCAGTGGGGGGACAGGGGGCACCGACGAGCAGTACGTC. The chain carries TRBV12-3 or TRBV12-4 and TRBJ2-7, with TRBD1 identical over 12 bases. This CDR3 comprises 15 residues. Germline trimming cut 5 bases from V and 5 bases from J; bases unmatched to any gene: 7.

This clonotype turned up a few times. This chain joins TRBV20-1 and TRBJ2-2, with 10 bases matching TRBD2. This CDR3 is 15 amino acids long. J lost 4 bases, V lost 0 bases, and 2 bases had no gene match. CDR1 DFQATT and CDR2 SNEGSKA come from the germline V gene (reference sequence). The CDR3 loop is CSAREASGSTGELFF. DNA for the CDR3: TGCAGTGCTAGAGAGGCTAGCGGGAGCACCGGGGAGCTGTTTTTT.